This T cell receptor beta chain was identified in a study of T cells in Graves' hyperthyroidism and ophthalmopathy (dated by TCRdb to about 2019). Background for the entire study: Peripheral blood was sampled at the time of initial diagnosis, prior to any treatment. The approximately 95 discovery patients were divided at random into training and test sets in a 7:3 ratio. The study also compared thyroid tissue and blood T-cell repertoires from a handful of Graves' hyperthyroidism patients. TCR V-J signatures able to tell the groups apart were searched for in a discovery cohort of 90 to 100 patients, of whom more than 40 had Graves' ophthalmopathy and about 60 had stable Graves' hyperthyroidism. Following sampling, methimazole starting at 30 mg daily was given to hyperthyroidism patients, and high-dose intravenous methylprednisolone was given to ophthalmopathy patients. TCR Vbeta CDR3 sequencing of 130 to 150 peripheral blood samples (roughly 41 ophthalmopathy, under 80 hyperthyroidism and about 17 progressor patients) is reported in the paper. Prospective prediction of ophthalmopathy was tested in an independent validation cohort consisting of 18 hyperthyroidism patients and 17 patients who later progressed to ophthalmopathy. The investigation overall reported the following: In cross-validation, a model built on a 13 V-J signature told ophthalmopathy apart from stable hyperthyroidism with approximately 90% sensitivity and about 81% specificity, and in testing the same model reached 80%/75%. No statistical method was used to fix the sample size in advance, and group allocation was not hidden from the investigators. Most expanded thyroid clonotypes (frequency above 0.001) were also found in blood, which suggests that blood repertoires may mirror thyroid immune responses. In validation, progression to ophthalmopathy was predicted by the model with approximately 67% sensitivity and 72% to 80% specificity, a median of roughly 6 months before onset.

For this chain, trimming is 8 bases at the V end and 1 base at the J end, and the number of junction bases without a gene match is 5. Based on the germline V gene, the CDR1 and CDR2 sequences are MRHNA and SNTAGT. Including cysteine and phenylalanine, the CDR3 has 15 amino acids. Just the 45-base CDR3 DNA is kept, in frame starting at base 1. TCR beta CDR3 regions were amplified from RNA transcripts. For the first round of RT-PCR on the TCR CDR3, the HTBI primer set was used together with the Qiagen OneStep RT-PCR kit. A second multiplex PCR round built the libraries, followed by size selection and purification. Libraries were sequenced paired-end with 100 bp reads on an Illumina HiSeq2000. The source study handled its data this way. SOAPnuke was used to process the raw data, with reads discarded if the reads contained adapters or uncalled bases, had a mean Phred below 15, or lacked an exact constant-primer or identifier match. High-quality paired reads were merged using COPE v1.2.5, and each unique nucleotide sequence was defined as a clonotype. MiTCR v1.1 was used to align the clonotypes against IMGT TRBV, TRBD and TRBJ reference segments. The analysis included only V-J combinations with a frequency above 0.0001, which together covered around 99% of the repertoires. The TCS score was defined as F50 (clonal expansion) divided by E x V (chaos), with BLOSUM62-based TCRdist calculated between CDR3 peptides within each V-J. Welch's t-statistics and random forest reduced roughly 540 V-J features to 10 to 15, which were used in a naive Bayes classifier (R e1071). TCRdb itself trimmed the public reads at Q25 with fastp, ran MiXCR and retained productive beta chains. CDR3 protein sequences are deduplicated, and each keeps its most common genes and DNA. The V and J calls reflect TCRdb's pipeline rather than the authors' work. This sample comprises about 400,000 distinct CDR3 sequences, less than 20% of them detected only once. The ten largest clonotypes hold roughly a quarter of the sample.

Hyperthyroidism patients were newly diagnosed, had a disease duration of under 2 months, and were aged 18 to 65 years. The study excluded patients with uncontrolled infections, other autoimmune diseases, pregnancy or lactation. Diagnoses were established on the basis of clinical symptoms, serum thyroxine and TRAb, thyroid ultrasound, and orbital computed tomography. Blood from progressor patients was drawn when they were first diagnosed with hyperthyroidism, before any ophthalmopathy symptoms appeared. PBMCs were separated from approximately 10 ml of fresh peripheral blood using Ficoll-Paque density gradient centrifugation. Progressor patients were initially diagnosed with Graves' hyperthyroidism and developed ophthalmopathy during follow-up. Total RNA was extracted with Trizol reagent, and quality was checked on an Agilent 2100 Bioanalyzer. Note on this clonotype: Its antigen is currently not known. Base qualities were left out, and no much larger clone turns up one base away.

The TCR sequence derives from a woman between 18 and 30 years old with Graves' hyperthyroidism that later progressed to Graves' ophthalmopathy. Rearrangement joined TRBV6-4 to TRBJ2-3; the junction holds 11 bases that match TRBD2. The sequenced sample was blood. The DNA is as follows: TGTGCCAGCGCTATAGCGGGAGGGGGCACAGATACGCAGTATTTT. Translated, it gives CASAIAGGGTDTQYF.